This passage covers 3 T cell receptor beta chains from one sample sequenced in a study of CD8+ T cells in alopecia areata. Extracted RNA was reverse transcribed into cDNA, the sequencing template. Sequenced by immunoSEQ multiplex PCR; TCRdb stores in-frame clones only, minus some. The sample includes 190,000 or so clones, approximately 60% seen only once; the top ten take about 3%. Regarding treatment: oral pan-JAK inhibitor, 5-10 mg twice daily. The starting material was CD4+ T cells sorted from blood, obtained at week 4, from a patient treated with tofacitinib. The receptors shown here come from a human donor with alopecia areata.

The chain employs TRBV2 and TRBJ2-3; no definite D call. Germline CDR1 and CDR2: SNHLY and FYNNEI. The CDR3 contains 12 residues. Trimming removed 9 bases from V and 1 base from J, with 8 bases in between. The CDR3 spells CASRQGTDTQYF. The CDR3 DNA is TGTGCCAGTCGGCAGGGCACAGATACGCAGTATTTT.

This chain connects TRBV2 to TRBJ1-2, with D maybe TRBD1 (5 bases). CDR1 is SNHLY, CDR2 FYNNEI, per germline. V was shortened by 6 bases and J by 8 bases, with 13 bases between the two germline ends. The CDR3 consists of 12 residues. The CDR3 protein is CASRGDPRGYTF. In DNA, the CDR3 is TGTGCCAGCAGGGGGGACCCAAGGGGCTACACCTTC. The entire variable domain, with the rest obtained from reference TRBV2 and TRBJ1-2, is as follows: EPEVTQTPSHQVTQMGQEVILRCVPISNHLYFYWYRQILGQKVEFLVSFYNNEISEKSEIFDDQFSVERPDGSNFTLKIRSTKLEDSAMYFCASRGDPRGYTFGSGTRLTVV.

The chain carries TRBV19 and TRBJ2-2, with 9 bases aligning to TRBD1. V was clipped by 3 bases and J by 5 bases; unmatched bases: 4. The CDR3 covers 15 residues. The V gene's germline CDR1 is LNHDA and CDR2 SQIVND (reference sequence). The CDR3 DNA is TGTGCCAGTAGTATTCGGGACAGGGCGACCGGGGAGCTGTTTTTT. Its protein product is CASSIRDRATGELFF.